The rows below give T cell receptor beta chains drawn from one sample of a study of CD8+ T cells in alopecia areata. Libraries were prepared by immunoSEQ multiplex PCR; TCRdb keeps only in-frame clonotypes and omits some of them. The sample includes 150,000 to 200,000 clones, roughly 60% of them seen just once. Here the sequenced sample was CD4+ T cells sorted from blood, taken around week 50, from a patient treated with tofacitinib. The receptors come from a human donor with alopecia areata. Each CDR3 is given with its conserved first and last residue. D genes are given only for firm matches. Size is stated for part of the rows, as once, few or many counts, or as a class when the clone is expanded.

d_call	v_call	cdr3_length	j_call	clone_size	cdr3_aa	cdr3_nt
TRBD1	TRBV29-1	12	TRBJ2-5	few	CSAGQGQETQYF	TGCAGCGCAGGACAGGGCCAAGAGACCCAGTACTTC
-	TRBV5-4	14	TRBJ2-4	-	CASSLDAGKNIQYF	TGTGCCAGCAGCTTGGACGCCGGAAAAAACATTCAGTACTTC
-	TRBV27	15	TRBJ2-3	-	CASSGIQGRTDTQYF	TGTGCCAGCTCCGGTATCCAGGGCCGCACAGATACGCAGTATTTT
-	TRBV11-2	14	TRBJ2-3	-	CASSPGGSTDTQYF	TGTGCCAGCAGCCCCGGGGGAAGCACAGATACGCAGTATTTT
-	TRBV4-3	17	TRBJ2-6	-	CASSQASGGAGANVLTF	TGCGCCAGCAGCCAAGCCTCCGGGGGAGCCGGGGCCAACGTCCTGACTTTC
-	TRBV7-2	14	TRBJ1-6	few	CASSLGGAASPLHF	TGTGCCAGCAGCTTAGGAGGGGCTGCGTCACCCCTCCACTTT
TRBD1	TRBV7-2	14	TRBJ1-2	few	CASSQGQGEYGYTF	TGTGCCAGCAGCCAGGGACAGGGCGAGTATGGCTACACCTTC
-	TRBV2	11	TRBJ1-4	-	CASRDPGELFF	TGTGCCAGCAGGGATCCTGGAGAACTGTTTTTT
TRBD2	TRBV9	15	TRBJ2-1	few	CASSATSAPYNEQFF	TGTGCCAGCAGCGCGACTAGCGCTCCTTACAATGAGCAGTTCTTC
-	TRBV30	13	TRBJ1-2	-	CAWMGGQGSRYTF	TGTGCCTGGATGGGGGGACAAGGGTCCCGCTACACCTTC
-	TRBV29-1	11	TRBJ1-2	-	CSVLHLQGRLF	TGCAGCGTTTTGCATCTACAGGGAAGGCTCTTC
-	TRBV7-2	15	TRBJ1-5	few	CASSLAQGYNQPQHF	TGTGCCAGCAGCTTAGCGCAGGGGTACAATCAGCCCCAGCATTTT
TRBD2	TRBV2	16	TRBJ2-5	-	CASVLESGGALETQYF	TGTGCCAGCGTCCTCGAGAGCGGGGGGGCCTTAGAGACCCAGTACTTC
-	TRBV4-3	15	TRBJ2-5	-	CASSQEGPYQETQYF	TGCGCCAGCAGCCAAGAAGGACCGTACCAAGAGACCCAGTACTTC
-	TRBV27	13	TRBJ2-7	-	CASSFTGSYEQYF	TGTGCCAGCAGTTTCACCGGGAGCTACGAGCAGTACTTC
-	TRBV5-1	16	TRBJ2-3	once	CASSLRTSSGTDTQYF	TGCGCCAGCAGTTTGAGGACTTCATCTGGCACAGATACGCAGTATTTT
-	TRBV29-1	11	TRBJ2-1	-	CSVELGPEQFF	TGCAGCGTTGAGTTGGGCCCTGAGCAGTTCTTC
TRBD2	TRBV5-1	16	TRBJ2-2	-	CASSFRTSGPTGELFF	TGCGCCAGCAGCTTCCGGACTAGCGGGCCAACCGGGGAGCTGTTTTTT
TRBD2	TRBV13	14	TRBJ2-7	once	CASSLSGGRYEQYF	TGTGCCAGCAGCTTAAGCGGGGGGCGCTACGAGCAGTACTTC
TRBD1	TRBV27	15	TRBJ1-1	-	CASSRTGQGRAEAFF	TGTGCCAGCAGTCGGACGGGACAGGGTAGAGCTGAAGCTTTCTTT
-	TRBV5-5	11	TRBJ2-7	-	CASSLYNEQYF	TGTGCCAGCAGCTTGTATAACGAGCAGTACTTC
-	TRBV7-2	14	TRBJ1-1	-	CASSRQAPNTEAFF	TGTGCCAGCAGCCGACAGGCGCCGAACACTGAAGCTTTCTTT
TRBD2	TRBV30	13	TRBJ2-5	few	CAWSVGTIETQYF	TGTGCCTGGAGTGTTGGGACTATCGAGACCCAGTACTTC
TRBD1	TRBV29-1	14	TRBJ2-2	-	CSVSGTGVFGELFF	TGCAGCGTTTCCGGGACAGGGGTGTTCGGGGAGCTGTTTTTT
-	TRBV19	15	TRBJ1-4	-	CASLPGTSSNEKLFF	TGTGCCAGCCTCCCGGGGACGTCCTCGAATGAAAAACTGTTTTTT
TRBD1	TRBV15	12	TRBJ2-3	-	CASGQGGDTQYF	TGTGCCTCCGGACAGGGGGGAGATACGCAGTATTTT
TRBD1	TRBV4-1	16	TRBJ2-7	-	CASSHTTGPGIYEQYF	TGCGCCAGCAGCCATACGACAGGGCCGGGCATCTACGAGCAGTACTTC
TRBD2	TRBV29-1	12	TRBJ2-7	-	CSVLAGYYEQYF	TGCAGCGTTCTAGCGGGGTACTACGAGCAGTACTTC
TRBD1	TRBV9	14	TRBJ1-2	-	CASEPQGADYGYTF	TGTGCCAGTGAACCACAGGGGGCTGACTATGGCTACACCTTC
-	TRBV30	11	TRBJ1-2	-	CAWGRQGFYTF	TGTGCCTGGGGTAGGCAGGGATTTTACACCTTC
-	TRBV7-2	15	TRBJ2-3	-	CASSPARQVSDTQYF	TGTGCCAGCAGCCCCGCCCGGCAGGTTTCAGATACGCAGTATTTT
-	TRBV29-1	14	TRBJ1-1	-	CSVKGRVGFTEAFF	TGCAGCGTTAAGGGCAGGGTGGGGTTCACTGAAGCTTTCTTT
-	TRBV25-1	16	TRBJ1-2	-	CASRPVGRGDGYGYTF	TGTGCCAGCAGGCCGGTCGGGAGGGGAGATGGCTATGGCTACACCTTC
-	TRBV19	13	TRBJ2-5	-	CASSSMDWETQYF	TGTGCCAGTAGTAGCATGGACTGGGAGACCCAGTACTTC
-	TRBV27	12	TRBJ1-6	-	CASSFPPGPLHF	TGTGCCAGCAGTTTCCCCCCTGGCCCCCTCCACTTT
-	TRBV29-1	16	TRBJ2-7	-	CSVESTRVGGPYEQYF	TGCAGCGTTGAATCCACTAGAGTGGGGGGGCCCTACGAGCAGTACTTC
-	TRBV6-6	16	TRBJ1-4	few	CASSKPLLRTNEKLFF	TGTGCCAGCAGTAAACCATTACTGCGAACTAATGAAAAACTGTTTTTT
-	TRBV4-2	15	TRBJ2-4	-	CASSQDFQGLDIQYF	TGTGCCAGCAGCCAAGACTTTCAGGGGTTGGACATTCAGTACTTC
-	TRBV6-5	14	TRBJ2-7	-	CASRIDTSGLQQYF	TGTGCCAGCAGGATTGATACTTCGGGCCTTCAGCAGTACTTC
TRBD1	TRBV30	13	TRBJ1-1	few	CAWREQGSSEAFF	TGTGCCTGGAGGGAACAGGGGAGCTCTGAAGCTTTCTTT
TRBD1	TRBV29-1	11	TRBJ1-2	-	CSVRTGVGYTF	TGCAGCGTCAGGACAGGGGTCGGCTACACCTTC
TRBD1	TRBV27	17	TRBJ1-5	-	CASSSVPGTGVGQPQHF	TGTGCCAGCAGTTCCGTACCCGGGACAGGGGTGGGTCAGCCCCAGCATTTT
-	TRBV5-1	12	TRBJ2-1	-	CASSRLQEQQFF	TGCGCCAGCAGCCGTCTCCAGGAACAGCAGTTCTTC
-	TRBV4-3	16	TRBJ2-3	-	CASSQGGNGNTDTQYF	TGCGCCAGCAGCCAAGGGGGCAATGGAAACACAGATACGCAGTATTTT
-	TRBV29-1	13	TRBJ1-1	-	CSVNPLMGTEAFF	TGCAGCGTTAACCCTTTGATGGGCACTGAAGCTTTCTTT
-	TRBV13	15	TRBJ1-1	-	CASSLAGRPKEWAFF	TGTGCCAGCAGCTTAGCGGGGCGCCCGAAGGAATGGGCTTTCTTT
-	TRBV29-1	15	TRBJ2-3	-	CSVDGSQGHGDTQYF	TGCAGCGTTGACGGTTCGCAGGGCCACGGGGATACGCAGTATTTT
-	TRBV19	14	TRBJ1-1	few	CASTLGGPGAEAFF	TGTGCCAGTACCCTAGGTGGCCCGGGCGCTGAAGCTTTCTTT